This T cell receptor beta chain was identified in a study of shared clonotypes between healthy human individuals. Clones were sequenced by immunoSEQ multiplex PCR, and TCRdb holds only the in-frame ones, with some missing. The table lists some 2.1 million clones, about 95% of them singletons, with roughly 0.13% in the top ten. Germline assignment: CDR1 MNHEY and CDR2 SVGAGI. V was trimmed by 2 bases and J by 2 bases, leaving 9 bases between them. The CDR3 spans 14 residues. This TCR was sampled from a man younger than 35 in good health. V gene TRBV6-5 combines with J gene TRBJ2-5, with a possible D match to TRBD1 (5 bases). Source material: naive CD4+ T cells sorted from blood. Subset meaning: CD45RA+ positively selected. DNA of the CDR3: TGTGCCAGCAGTTACACCCGACAGCAAGAGACCCAGTACTTC. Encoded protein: CASSYTRQQETQYF.